This T cell receptor beta chain was found in a study of blood T cell repertoires in COVID-19. About the study: Both acute and convalescent COVID-19 samples were obtained from the United States, Italy and Spain. T cells, B-cell-depleted T cells, or PBMCs supplied cDNA or gDNA.

In the authors' workflow: The assay estimated nucleated cells by amplifying reference gene primers. TCRdb keeps only in-frame clones here, not all; method: immunoSEQ multiplex PCR. The DNA was the basis for D and trimming; V, J and clone size are from that table. The sample holds over 150,000 clones; about 79% are singletons and the top ten take approximately 30%. V gave up 1 base and J gave up 6 bases; unmatched junction bases: 9. The length of the CDR3 is 16 residues. Germline loops: CDR1 MNHNS, CDR2 SASEGT. This clone was recorded only once. The chain is built from TRBV6-1 and TRBJ2-1, with 7 bases identical to TRBD2. The TCR was taken from a woman aged 55-70 years with acute or convalescent COVID-19. Sequencing was performed on peripheral blood. This chain's CDR3 is CASSEVPQGGSNEQFF. CDR3 in DNA: TGTGCCAGCAGTGAAGTGCCCCAGGGAGGGTCCAATGAGCAGTTCTTC.